The clone carrying this T cell receptor (beta chain) turned up a few times. Its cognate antigen is unknown. Extracted from the samples, RNA was reverse transcribed into cDNA to serve as the sequencing template. Assay: immunoSEQ multiplex PCR; the TCRdb copy retains only in-frame clones and omits some. The sample lists about 160,000 clones, around three fifths occurring once. As to treatment: oral pan-JAK inhibitor, 5-10 mg twice daily. Specimens obtained from alopecia areata patients comprised lesional scalp punch biopsies and peripheral blood. The sorting of PBMCs gave CD4+ and CD8+ T cells. This specimen belongs to a study of CD8+ T cells in alopecia areata. Findings and caveats of the study: Scalp clonality and expanded CD8+ clones among the top 100 fell significantly with tofacitinib.

The source is a human donor with alopecia areata. This specimen consisted of CD4+ T cells sorted from blood, obtained at week 4, from a patient treated with tofacitinib.

Here the CDR3 reads CSVGRSSGANVLTF. The CDR3 DNA reads as TGCAGCGTTGGTAGGAGCTCTGGGGCCAACGTCCTGACTTTC. The chain recombines TRBV29-1 with TRBJ2-6; no firm D call. There are 14 residues in the CDR3. The germline CDR1 and CDR2 sequences are SQVTM and ANQGSEA. The ends were cut back, 4 bases at V and 0 bases at J, with 7 bases in the middle.